The 18 T cell receptor beta chains presented below share a single source sample, sequenced in a study of CD8 T cells in ankylosing spondylitis. TCRdb re-called the 5' RACE reads with MiXCR, one entry per CDR3 protein. The sample records some 840,000 distinct CDR3 sequences, approximately 10% being singletons. Study conclusions and caveats: A TCR beta motif of eight highly homologous variants appeared characteristic of ankylosing spondylitis blood.

These receptors' antigens are unknown. Input material: blood, either unsorted or a sorted T cell fraction (not recorded which). The receptors were sampled from a male donor with ankylosing spondylitis.

The chain is built from TRBV19 and TRBJ2-7; D gene uncertain. Looked up from germline, CDR1 is LNHDA and CDR2 is SQIVND (reference sequence). This CDR3 has 13 residues. Trimming removed 7 bases from V and 1 base from J, with 11 bases in between. The CDR3 loop is CASTQDGSYEQYF. CDR3 DNA: TGTGCCAGTACCCAGGACGGATCCTACGAGCAGTACTTC.

This clonotype occurred a few times. DNA for the CDR3: TGTGCCAGCAGCTTAGCCGGGCGGGCAGGAGGGGACAATGAGCAGTTCTTC. Amino acids: CASSLAGRAGGDNEQFF. The rearrangement links TRBV11-2 to TRBJ2-1; possible D gene TRBD2, 6 bases. The V gene's germline CDR1 is SGHAT and CDR2 FQNNGV. CDR3 length: 17 amino acids. V gave up 1 base and J gave up 5 bases, with 18 bases separating them.

This clonotype has more than one count but fewer than ten. The rearrangement joins TRBV11-2 to TRBJ2-3, with 10 bases aligning to TRBD2. This CDR3 contains 19 residues. Trimming at V came to 1 base and at J to 0 bases, leaving 10 bases not matched to a gene. Germline V gene lookup returns CDR1 SGHAT and CDR2 FQNNGV. In nucleotides, the CDR3 is TGTGCCAGCAGCTTAGGTAGCGGGAGGCCCAAACCAAGCACAGATACGCAGTATTTT. It specifies CASSLGSGRPKPSTDTQYF.

This clonotype appeared a few times. The V and J genes are TRBV9 and TRBJ2-7; perhaps TRBD1 as D (5 bases). Trimming shortened V by 0 bases and J by 2 bases, and 9 bases separated the two germline ends. The CDR3 totals 14 residues. From germline, CDR1 is SGDLS and CDR2 YYNGEE. CDR3 DNA: TGTGCCAGCAGCGTAGACAGGTACCCCTACGAGCAGTACTTC. Amino acid sequence: CASSVDRYPYEQYF.

The chain uses TRBV6-2 or TRBV6-3 and TRBJ1-2; tentatively, D is TRBD1 (5 bases). CDR1 MNHEY and CDR2 SVGEGT come from the germline V gene. Trimming pared 0 bases from V and 2 bases from J, leaving 10 bases between. The length of the CDR3 is 15 residues. The chain's CDR3 is CASSYSLRGNYGYTF. The CDR3 DNA sequence: TGTGCCAGCAGTTACTCGTTAAGGGGCAACTATGGCTACACCTTC.

This sequence joins TRBV19 and TRBJ2-1, with 10 bases that match TRBD1. The V segment lost 6 bases and the J segment 5 bases; nucleotides outside the gene matches: 4. The germline V gene has CDR1 LNHDA and CDR2 SQIVND (reference sequence). CDR3 size: 14 residues. The CDR3 protein is CASRRDRGHNEQFF. As DNA, the CDR3 is TGTGCCAGTAGACGGGACAGGGGCCACAATGAGCAGTTCTTC.

This clonotype was counted only a few times. CDR3 DNA: TGCAGTGCTACTGGGTCATCGAACACTGAAGCTTTCTTT. The encoded protein is CSATGSSNTEAFF. The chain is built from TRBV20-1 and TRBJ1-1; D is uncertain. Per germline, CDR1 DFQATT and CDR2 SNEGSKA (reference sequence). The CDR3 totals 13 residues. Deletions cut 4 bases from V and 1 base from J, with 10 bases between.

A few counts support this clonotype. The chain couples TRBV6-6 to TRBJ2-7, with D uncertain. V dropped 2 bases and J dropped 8 bases, with 7 bases sitting between them. Germline lookup yields CDR1 MNHNY and CDR2 SVGAGI (reference sequence). The CDR3 contains 11 residues. As DNA, the CDR3 is TGTGCCAGCAGTTACCCCCCCCAGCAGTACTTC. Translating it yields CASSYPPQQYF.

There are a few counts of this clonotype. This chain uses TRBV12-3 or TRBV12-4 with TRBJ2-7; TRBD1 agrees at 10 bases. Germline trimming cut 6 bases from V and 5 bases from J; bases unmatched to any gene: 7. The CDR3 length is 14 residues. The CDR3: CASRSTGTGDEQYF. The CDR3 DNA reads TGTGCCAGCAGAAGTACCGGGACAGGGGACGAGCAGTACTTC.

The chain recombines TRBV28 with TRBJ1-3; no clear D gene. CDR1 is MDHEN, CDR2 SYDVKM, per germline. The ends were cut back, 3 bases at V and 2 bases at J, with 23 bases in the middle. CDR3 length: 19 amino acids. This CDR3 reads CASSFSGRAIPWPGNTIYF. The CDR3 DNA sequence: TGTGCCAGCAGTTTCTCGGGTAGGGCCATCCCTTGGCCTGGAAACACCATATATTTT.

The rearrangement links TRBV18 to TRBJ1-1, with D unclear. This CDR3 comprises 12 residues. The V gene lost 5 bases and the J gene lost 4 bases, with 8 bases spanning the gap. From germline, CDR1 is KGHSH and CDR2 LQKENI. CDR3 region: CASSETVTEAFF. In DNA form, the CDR3 reads TGTGCCAGCTCAGAGACGGTCACTGAAGCTTTCTTT.

This clonotype was detected many times. The chain has TRBV24-1 and TRBJ1-2; 10 bases fit TRBD1. Germline CDR1 KGHDR, CDR2 SFDVKD. J was trimmed by 4 bases and V by 4 bases; bases with no gene match: 5. This CDR3 spans 15 amino acids. CDR3 sequence reads: CATSDVGQGIYGYTF. CDR3 sequence (DNA): TGTGCCACCAGTGACGTGGGACAGGGGATCTATGGCTACACCTTC.

The CDR3 loop reads CASSFGASGSREQYF. In DNA form, the CDR3 reads TGTGCCAGCAGTTTTGGGGCTAGCGGGAGTAGAGAGCAGTACTTC. The chain employs TRBV12-3 or TRBV12-4 and TRBJ2-7, with TRBD2 identical over 10 bases. V lost 3 bases and J lost 7; bases outside the gene matches: 9. CDR3 length: 15 amino acids.

In its sample, this clonotype was seen many times. The gene calls are TRBV20-1 and TRBJ2-1, with 7 nucleotides matching TRBD2. CDR3 size: 15 residues. Germline-derived CDR1 and CDR2 are DFQATT and SNEGSKA (reference sequence). V lost 1 base to trimming and J lost 2 bases; unmatched junction nucleotides: 5. The CDR3 here is CSARVSGAPYNEQFF. In DNA form, the CDR3 reads TGCAGTGCTAGAGTGAGCGGGGCACCCTACAATGAGCAGTTCTTC.

This clonotype was detected a few times. The J gene is TRBJ2-7, the V gene TRBV6-2 or TRBV6-3; D perhaps matches TRBD1 (7 bases). Germline V gives CDR1 MNHEY, CDR2 SVGEGT. This CDR3 comprises 13 residues. The V and J ends lost 6 bases and 7 bases respectively, with 16 bases between them. CDR3 residues: CASRDREVKEQYF. CDR3 in DNA: TGTGCCAGCAGAGACAGGGAGGTAAAGGAGCAGTACTTC.

This rearrangement joins TRBV25-1 to TRBJ1-1; D gene ambiguous. The CDR3 sequence is 15 residues long. The ends were cut back, 2 bases at V and 6 bases at J, with 16 bases in the middle. Germline-derived CDR1 and CDR2 are MGHDK and SYGVNS. CDR3 sequence reads: CASSEIAGSKPEAFF. CDR3 coding DNA: TGTGCCAGCAGTGAAATAGCAGGATCGAAGCCTGAAGCTTTCTTT.

This clonotype has a handful of counts. The chain uses TRBV29-1 and TRBJ2-6; D call uncertain. V was clipped by 3 bases and J by 0 bases, with 9 bases between them. This CDR3 region has 15 residues. Germline values: CDR1 SQVTM, CDR2 ANQGSEA. The CDR3 nucleotides read TGCAGCGTTGAGGCAGAACGCTCTGGGGCCAACGTCCTGACTTTC. This gives the protein CSVEAERSGANVLTF.

The sample holds a few counts of this clonotype. The V gene is TRBV5-6, the J gene TRBJ2-3; D perhaps matches TRBD1 (6 bases). Looked up from germline, CDR1 is SGHDT and CDR2 is YYEEEE. Deletions cut 4 bases from V and 7 bases from J, with 10 bases between. The CDR3 loop spans 12 amino acids. CDR3 nucleotide sequence: TGTGCCAGCAGCCACAGGGCAAATACGCAGTATTTT. Translation: CASSHRANTQYF.